One sample yielded the 29 T cell receptor beta chains listed below, sequenced in a study of T cell responses to AZD1222 COVID-19 vaccine. Profiling relied on immunoSEQ multiplex PCR, and the TCRdb table lists in-frame clones only, not all of them. The sample has some 150,000 clones, more than 90% seen once. This sample comprised peripheral blood, obtained on day 0 of AZD1222 vaccination. All receptors come from an adult in good health.

This sequence joins TRBV25-1 and TRBJ2-7, with D perhaps assigned TRBD1 or TRBD2 (6 bases each). The V and J ends lost 10 bases and 2 bases respectively, with 12 bases between them. This CDR3 spans 12 amino acids. Germline CDR1 reads MGHDK; CDR2 reads SYGVNS. As DNA, the CDR3 is TGTGCCACAGGGGCGGGGACCTACGAGCAGTACTTC. This codes for CATGAGTYEQYF.

This clone has a handful of counts. V is TRBV10-1 and J is TRBJ2-2; tentatively, D is TRBD2 (5 bases). Trimming shortened V by 4 bases and J by 3 bases, and 6 bases separated the two germline ends. Looked up from germline, CDR1 is WNHNN and CDR2 is SYGVQD (reference sequence). This CDR3 has 13 amino acids. The CDR3: CASSAEDTGELFF. For the CDR3, the DNA is TGCGCCAGCAGTGCGGAGGACACCGGGGAGCTGTTTTTT.

The rearrangement links TRBV19 to TRBJ2-2; D tentatively fits TRBD1 or TRBD2 (5 bases each). V lost 7 bases, J lost 5 bases, and 11 bases lay in between. The CDR3 runs to 13 residues. Looked up from germline, CDR1 is LNHDA and CDR2 is SQIVND (reference sequence). The CDR3 coding sequence is TGTGCCAGTAACCGGGACGGTACCGGGGAGCTGTTTTTT. Translation: CASNRDGTGELFF.

V is TRBV2 and J is TRBJ1-5, with D perhaps matching TRBD1 (5 bases). The CDR3 is 14 residues long. V lost 8 bases and J 0 bases, leaving 11 bases between the germline ends. From germline, CDR1 is SNHLY and CDR2 FYNNEI. CDR3 sequence reads: CASEIGVSNQPQHF. As DNA, the CDR3 is TGTGCCAGCGAAATAGGGGTTAGCAATCAGCCCCAGCATTTT.

The gene calls are TRBV27 and TRBJ2-7; TRBD2 aligns across 7 bases. The CDR3 has 13 amino acids. Germline V gene data show CDR1 as MNHEY and CDR2 as SMNVEV (reference sequence). The DNA for the CDR3 is TGTACCTCGGGAGTGGGAGGGTCCTACGAGCAGTACTTC. It yields the protein CTSGVGGSYEQYF.

This clone has only one observation. The chain carries TRBV27 and TRBJ2-1, with D possibly TRBD1 on 6 matching bases. V lost 2 bases and J 9 bases, leaving 11 bases between the germline ends. CDR3 size: 13 residues. Germline V gives CDR1 MNHEY, CDR2 SMNVEV (reference sequence). CDR3 nucleotides: TGTGCCAGCAGTTTAAGAAGGGGGTCTGAGCAGTTCTTC. This gives the protein CASSLRRGSEQFF.

The chain employs TRBV5-1 and TRBJ2-4; D tentatively fits TRBD1 or TRBD2 (6 bases each). The CDR3 is 17 residues long. The germline V gene has CDR1 SGHRS and CDR2 YFSETQ. V lost 3 bases to trimming and J lost 1 base, with 17 bases between them. The CDR3 DNA follows: TGCGCCAGCAGCTCATTAGGGGGGCCGGGGGCCAAAAACATTCAGTACTTC. Protein sequence: CASSSLGGPGAKNIQYF. Variable domain in full (rest from reference TRBV5-1 and TRBJ2-4): KAGVTQTPRYLIKTRGQQVTLSCSPISGHRSVSWYQQTPGQGLQFLFEYFSETQRNKGNFPGRFSGRQFSNSRSEMNVSTLELGDSALYLCASSSLGGPGAKNIQYFGAGTRLSVL.

This chain links TRBV6-4 with TRBJ1-1; D remains ambiguous. CDR3 length: 15 amino acids. The ends were cut back, 0 bases at V and 1 base at J, with 9 bases in the middle. Germline V lookup: CDR1 MRHNA, CDR2 SNTAGT. CDR3 DNA: TGTGCCAGCAGTGACTCGAGTCGGCCGAACACTGAAGCTTTCTTT. Translating it yields CASSDSSRPNTEAFF.

The V call is TRBV7-9, the J call TRBJ2-7, with 8 bases fitting TRBD1. After removal of 1 base from V and 8 bases from J, the junction contained 16 bases not matched to a gene. The germline V gene has CDR1 SEHNR and CDR2 FQNEAQ (reference sequence). The CDR3 has 17 residues. DNA for the CDR3: TGTGCCAGCAGCTTAGTGGCGGCGGGTGTACAGGGGGAGAAGCAGTACTTC. Amino acids: CASSLVAAGVQGEKQYF.

The V gene is TRBV6-5, the J gene TRBJ1-1; D is uncertain. Germline CDR1 reads MNHEY; CDR2 reads SVGAGI. V was clipped by 11 bases and J by 6 bases, with 19 bases between them. CDR3 size: 13 residues. The chain's CDR3 is CAGKVGPKAEAFF. The CDR3 nucleotides read TGTGCCGGCAAGGTCGGTCCGAAAGCTGAAGCTTTCTTT.

The table lists this clone with a few counts. This chain uses TRBV3-1 (or the pseudogene TRBV3-2) with TRBJ1-2; 9 nucleotides match TRBD1. The CDR3 extends over 12 amino acids. V lost 9 bases to trimming and J lost 5 bases; unmatched junction nucleotides: 4. Germline V gene sequence: CDR1 LGHDT, CDR2 YNNKEL (reference sequence). This chain's CDR3 is CASMGQGYGYTF. The CDR3 DNA sequence: TGTGCCAGTATGGGACAGGGTTATGGCTACACCTTC.

DNA for the CDR3: TGCGCCAGCAGCCAAGAGGCAGGACTACAGAATTCACCCCTCCACTTT. It yields the protein CASSQEAGLQNSPLHF. The chain combines TRBV4-1 with TRBJ1-6; D remains unclear. Trimming cost V 0 bases and J 7 bases, with 13 bases left between them. Germline CDR1 MGHRA, CDR2 YSYEKL. This CDR3 is built from 16 residues.

This chain uses TRBV5-6 with TRBJ1-6; possible D gene TRBD1, 6 bases. Per the germline V gene, CDR1 is SGHDT and CDR2 is YYEEEE. The CDR3 sequence is 15 residues long. Trimming took 5 bases from V and 7 from J, leaving 16 bases between them. The CDR3 DNA sequence: TGTGCCAGCAGTAAAGGGGGAGAAAGGAATTCACCCCTCCACTTT. Amino acids: CASSKGGERNSPLHF.

The J gene is TRBJ2-5, the V gene TRBV7-2; 12 bases are shared with TRBD2. V shed 5 bases, J shed 0 bases, and the junction held 4 bases outside the gene matches. Germline values: CDR1 SGHTA, CDR2 FQGNSA. This CDR3 has 16 amino acids. CDR3 sequence (DNA): TGTGCCAGCAGCAGCGGGACTAGCGGGTACCAAGAGACCCAGTACTTC. Its translation is CASSSGTSGYQETQYF.

The gene calls are TRBV27 and TRBJ2-7, with 7 positions matching TRBD1. J gave up 2 bases and V 6 bases, and 10 bases lay outside the gene matches. CDR1 and CDR2 (germline): MNHEY, SMNVEV (reference sequence). This CDR3 has 15 amino acids. The CDR3 sequence: CASRPFRDSAYEQYF. The CDR3 DNA sequence: TGTGCCAGCAGACCTTTCCGGGACAGTGCCTACGAGCAGTACTTC.

The chain carries TRBV12-3 or TRBV12-4 and TRBJ2-1; D is undetermined. The CDR3 spans 13 residues. With 4 bases removed from V and 2 bases from J, the gap between germline ends came to 6 bases. CDR3 DNA: TGTGCCAGCAGTTCGAAGACCTACAATGAGCAGTTCTTC. It is translated as CASSSKTYNEQFF.

The chain combines TRBV7-9 with TRBJ2-3, with 7 bases matching TRBD1. The CDR3 has 17 residues. V shed 3 bases, J shed 0 bases, and the junction held 9 bases outside the gene matches. From germline, CDR1 is SEHNR and CDR2 FQNEAQ (reference sequence). The CDR3 sequence is CASSFSNRGKSTDTQYF. CDR3 nucleotides: TGTGCCAGCAGCTTCAGCAACAGGGGAAAAAGCACAGATACGCAGTATTTT.

Here the CDR3 reads CASSLVAGYNEQFF. The CDR3 nucleotides read TGTGCCAGCAGTTTAGTAGCGGGGTACAATGAGCAGTTCTTC. V is TRBV27 and J is TRBJ2-1, with 8 positions matching TRBD2. CDR1 MNHEY and CDR2 SMNVEV come from the germline V gene (reference sequence). CDR3 length: 14 residues. J lost 4 bases, V lost 2 bases, and 1 base had no gene match.

V is TRBV19 and J is TRBJ1-6; D possibly corresponds to TRBD1 (5 bases). CDR1 and CDR2 (germline): LNHDA, SQIVND (reference sequence). The CDR3 extends over 15 amino acids. V was clipped by 4 bases and J by 8 bases, with 15 bases between them. The CDR3 loop reads CASSSRGTSDSPLHF. CDR3 coding DNA: TGTGCCAGTAGTAGTAGGGGTACTTCTGATTCACCCCTCCACTTT. Complete variable domain (other parts from reference TRBV19 and TRBJ1-6): DGGITQSPKYLFRKEGQNVTLSCEQNLNHDAMYWYRQDPGQGLRLIYYSQIVNDFQKGDIAEGYSVSREKKESFPLTVTSAQKNPTAFYLCASSSRGTSDSPLHFGNGTRLTVT.

This clone was seen only a few times. The J gene is TRBJ1-5, the V gene TRBV4-1; D remains unclear. V was cut by 1 base and J by 2 bases, with 9 bases left in between. Germline V gives CDR1 MGHRA, CDR2 YSYEKL. The CDR3 is 15 amino acids. The CDR3 is CASSQVGAGNQPQHF. As DNA, the CDR3 is TGCGCCAGCAGCCAAGTTGGTGCGGGCAATCAGCCCCAGCATTTT.

The chain combines TRBV6-4 with TRBJ2-3, with 11 bases fitting TRBD2. Germline assignment: CDR1 MRHNA and CDR2 SNTAGT. The CDR3 has 15 amino acids. Trimming cost V 3 bases and J 6 bases; bases outside gene matches: 5. CDR3 bases: TGTGCCAGCAGTGAGGCTAGCGGGAGGTCCGATACGCAGTATTTT. Translating it yields CASSEASGRSDTQYF.

The chain joins TRBV11-2 to TRBJ2-7, with 9 bases aligning to TRBD1. Trimming at V came to 1 base and at J to 4 bases, leaving 2 bases not matched to a gene. Looked up from germline, CDR1 is SGHAT and CDR2 is FQNNGV. The CDR3 loop spans 14 amino acids. The CDR3 reads CASSLGQGEYEQYF. Here the CDR3 DNA reads TGTGCCAGCAGCTTAGGACAGGGGGAGTACGAGCAGTACTTC.

This sequence joins TRBV7-9 and TRBJ1-1, with D tentatively TRBD1 (6 bases). Germline values: CDR1 SEHNR, CDR2 FQNEAQ (reference sequence). This CDR3 is built from 13 residues. V lost 4 bases and J 3 bases, leaving 9 bases between the germline ends. In DNA, the CDR3 is TGTGCCAGCAGCTCCCGGACAGACACTGAAGCTTTCTTT. Its translation is CASSSRTDTEAFF.

V gene TRBV28 combines with J gene TRBJ1-6; 8 bases match TRBD1. V dropped 5 bases and J dropped 8; count of bases not matched to a gene: 5. Germline assignment: CDR1 MDHEN and CDR2 SYDVKM. The length of the CDR3 is 14 residues. The CDR3 region is CASSPGQGYSPLHF. As DNA, the CDR3 is TGTGCCAGCAGTCCCGGACAGGGTTATTCACCCCTCCACTTT.

The chain joins TRBV29-1 to TRBJ1-1; a weak D match, TRBD1 (5 bases). The V gene lost 3 bases and the J gene lost 11 bases, with 10 bases spanning the gap. Germline CDR1 reads SQVTM; CDR2 reads ANQGSEA. The CDR3 sequence is 10 residues long. CDR3 residues: CSVERGEAFF. For the CDR3, the DNA is TGCAGCGTTGAGAGGGGTGAGGCTTTCTTT.

V usage is TRBV21-1 and J usage is TRBJ2-7; the table's D call, TRBD1, has no DNA check behind it. TRBV21-1 is classified as a pseudogene. The CDR3 has 13 amino acids. CDR3 in amino acids: CASGQGLEYEQYF. CDR3 in DNA: TGTGCCAGCGGACAGGGACTTGAGTACGAGCAGTACTTC.

The genes are TRBV28 and TRBJ1-6; D ambiguous. Germline-derived CDR1 and CDR2 are MDHEN and SYDVKM. Trimming left V 6 bases short and J 8 bases short, with 8 bases between. CDR3 length equals 12 residues. CDR3 loop: CASRTIYSPLHF. The DNA for the CDR3 is TGTGCCAGCAGGACAATTTATTCACCCCTCCACTTT.

V and J are TRBV9 and TRBJ2-2; D remains unclear. Germline loops: CDR1 SGDLS, CDR2 YYNGEE. There are 14 residues in the CDR3. The V end was cut by 0 bases, the J end by 3 bases, with 6 bases between. The CDR3 loop reads CASSVDPHTGELFF. The CDR3, as DNA: TGTGCCAGCAGCGTAGATCCACACACCGGGGAGCTGTTTTTT. The full variable domain, with the rest looked up from reference TRBV9 and TRBJ2-2, is DSGVTQTPKHLITATGQRVTLRCSPRSGDLSVYWYQQSLDQGLQFLIQYYNGEERAKGNILERFSAQQFPDLHSELNLSSLELGDSALYFCASSVDPHTGELFFGEGSRLTVL.

Comments on this clone: The same CDR3 is also encoded by other DNA sequences in this sample. The chain employs TRBV5-1 and TRBJ1-6; D is uncertain. The CDR3 sequence is 15 residues long. Germline V lookup: CDR1 SGHRS, CDR2 YFSETQ. Trimming took off 0 bases at V and 3 bases at J, with 7 bases between the two ends. In nucleotides, the CDR3 is TGCGCCAGCAGCTTGGAGGGAGGCTATAATTCACCCCTCCACTTT. Translation: CASSLEGGYNSPLHF.